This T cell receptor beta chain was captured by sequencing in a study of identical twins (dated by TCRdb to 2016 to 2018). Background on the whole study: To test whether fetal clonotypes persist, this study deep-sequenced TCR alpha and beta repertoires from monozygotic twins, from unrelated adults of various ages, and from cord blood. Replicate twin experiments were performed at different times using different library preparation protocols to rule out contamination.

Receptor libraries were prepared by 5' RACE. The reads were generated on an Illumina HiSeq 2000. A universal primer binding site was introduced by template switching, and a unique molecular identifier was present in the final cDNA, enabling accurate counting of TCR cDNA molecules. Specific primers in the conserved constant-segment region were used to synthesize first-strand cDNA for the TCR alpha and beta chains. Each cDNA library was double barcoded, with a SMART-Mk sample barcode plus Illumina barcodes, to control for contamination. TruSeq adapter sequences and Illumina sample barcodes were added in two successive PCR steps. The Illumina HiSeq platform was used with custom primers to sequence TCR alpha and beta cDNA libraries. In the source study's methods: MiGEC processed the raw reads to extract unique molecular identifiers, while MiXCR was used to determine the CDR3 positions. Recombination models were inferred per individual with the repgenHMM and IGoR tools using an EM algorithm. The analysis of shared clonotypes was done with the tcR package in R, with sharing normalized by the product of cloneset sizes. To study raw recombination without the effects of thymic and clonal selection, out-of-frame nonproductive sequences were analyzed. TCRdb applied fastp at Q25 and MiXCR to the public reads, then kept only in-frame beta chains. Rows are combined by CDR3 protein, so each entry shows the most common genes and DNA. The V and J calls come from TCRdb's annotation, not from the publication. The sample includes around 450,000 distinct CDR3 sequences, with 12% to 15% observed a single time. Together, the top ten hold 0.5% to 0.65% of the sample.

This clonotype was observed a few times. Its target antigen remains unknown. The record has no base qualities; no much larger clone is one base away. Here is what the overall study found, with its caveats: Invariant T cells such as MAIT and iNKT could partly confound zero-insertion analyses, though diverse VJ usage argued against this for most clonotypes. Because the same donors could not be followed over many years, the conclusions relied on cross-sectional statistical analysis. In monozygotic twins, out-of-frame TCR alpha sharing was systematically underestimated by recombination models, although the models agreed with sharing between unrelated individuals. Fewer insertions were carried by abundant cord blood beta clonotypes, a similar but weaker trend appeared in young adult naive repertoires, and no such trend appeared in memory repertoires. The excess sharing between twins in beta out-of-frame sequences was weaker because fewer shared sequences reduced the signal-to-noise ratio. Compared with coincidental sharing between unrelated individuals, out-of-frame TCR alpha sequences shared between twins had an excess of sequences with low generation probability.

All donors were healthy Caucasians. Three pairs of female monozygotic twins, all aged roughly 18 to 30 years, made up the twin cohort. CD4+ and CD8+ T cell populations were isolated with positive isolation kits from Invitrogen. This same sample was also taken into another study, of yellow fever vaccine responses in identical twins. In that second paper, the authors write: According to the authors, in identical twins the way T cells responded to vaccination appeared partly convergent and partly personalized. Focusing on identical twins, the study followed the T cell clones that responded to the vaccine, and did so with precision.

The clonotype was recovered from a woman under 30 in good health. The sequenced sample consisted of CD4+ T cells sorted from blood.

The CDR3 protein sequence reads: CSASFGLAGGEHEQFF. The nucleotides are TGCAGTGCTAGTTTTGGACTAGCGGGGGGGGAACATGAGCAGTTCTTC. The chain links TRBV20-1 with TRBJ2-1; 15 of the junction bases match TRBD2. The V end gives up 3 bases and the J end 8 bases, leaving 8 bases in the junction not matched to a gene. The CDR3 starts with the cysteine, ends with the phenylalanine, and has 16 residues. Only CDR3 DNA remains: 48 bases, in frame from the first base. CDR1 and CDR2, looked up from the germline V gene (reference sequence), are DFQATT and SNEGSKA.